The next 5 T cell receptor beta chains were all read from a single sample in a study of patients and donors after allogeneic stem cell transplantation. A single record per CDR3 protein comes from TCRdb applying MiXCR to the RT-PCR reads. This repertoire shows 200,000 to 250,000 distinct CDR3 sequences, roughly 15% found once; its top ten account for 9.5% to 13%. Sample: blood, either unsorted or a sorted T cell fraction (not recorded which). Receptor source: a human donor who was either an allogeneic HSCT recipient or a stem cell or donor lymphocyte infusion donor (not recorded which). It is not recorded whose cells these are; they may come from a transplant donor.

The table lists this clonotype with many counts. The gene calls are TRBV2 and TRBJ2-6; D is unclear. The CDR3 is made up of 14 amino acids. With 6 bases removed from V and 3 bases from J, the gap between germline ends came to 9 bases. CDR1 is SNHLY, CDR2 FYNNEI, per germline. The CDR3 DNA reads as TGTGCCAGCAGCGCCTCTCGTGGGGCCAACGTCCTGACTTTC. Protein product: CASSASRGANVLTF. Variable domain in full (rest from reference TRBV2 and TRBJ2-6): EPEVTQTPSHQVTQMGQEVILRCVPISNHLYFYWYRQILGQKVEFLVSFYNNEISEKSEIFDDQFSVERPDGSNFTLKIRSTKLEDSAMYFCASSASRGANVLTFGAGSRLTVL.

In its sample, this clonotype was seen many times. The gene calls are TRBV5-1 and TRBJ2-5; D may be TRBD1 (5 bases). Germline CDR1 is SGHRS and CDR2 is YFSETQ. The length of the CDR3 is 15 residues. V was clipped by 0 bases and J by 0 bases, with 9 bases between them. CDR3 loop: CASSLVPGYQETQYF. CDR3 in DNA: TGCGCCAGCAGCTTGGTACCAGGGTACCAAGAGACCCAGTACTTC.

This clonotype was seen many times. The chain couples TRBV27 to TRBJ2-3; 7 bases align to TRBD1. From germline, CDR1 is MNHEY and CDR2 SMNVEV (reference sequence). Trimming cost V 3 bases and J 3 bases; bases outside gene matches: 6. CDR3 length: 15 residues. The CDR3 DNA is TGTGCCAGCAGTTTTCCGGGACAGATTACAGATACGCAGTATTTT. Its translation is CASSFPGQITDTQYF.

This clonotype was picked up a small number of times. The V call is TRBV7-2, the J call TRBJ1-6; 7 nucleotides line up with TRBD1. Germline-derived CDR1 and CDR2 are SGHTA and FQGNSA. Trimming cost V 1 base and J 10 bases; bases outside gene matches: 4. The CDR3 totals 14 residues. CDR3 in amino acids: CASSLERGLSPLHF. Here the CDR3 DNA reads TGTGCCAGCAGCTTAGAGAGGGGGCTATCACCCCTCCACTTT.

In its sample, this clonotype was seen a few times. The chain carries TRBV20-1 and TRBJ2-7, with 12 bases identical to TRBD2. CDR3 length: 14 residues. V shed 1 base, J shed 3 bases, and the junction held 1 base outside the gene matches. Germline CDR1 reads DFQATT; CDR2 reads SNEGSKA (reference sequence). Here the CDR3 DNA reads TGCAGTGCTAGAGGGACTAGCGGGATCTACGAGCAGTACTTC. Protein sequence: CSARGTSGIYEQYF.